This TCR beta chain stems from a study of blood T cell repertoires in COVID-19. This CDR3 spans 12 amino acids. The V end lost 8 bases, the J end lost 8 bases, and 15 bases lay between the germline ends. Method: immunoSEQ multiplex PCR; TCRdb's copy keeps in-frame clones and lacks some. The profile shows tens of thousands of clones, 84% of them singletons. Sample: peripheral blood. This clonotype was sampled from a man in his 60s with acute or convalescent COVID-19. This chain links TRBV12-3 or TRBV12-4 with TRBJ1-2; D is possibly TRBD1 (5 bases). The CDR3 protein is CASDGARRGYTF. CDR3 DNA sequence: TGTGCCAGCGATGGGGCCCGGCGGGGCTACACCTTC.